There are many counts of the clone carrying this T cell receptor beta chain. Its antigen is currently unknown. TCR beta CDR3 regions were amplified from RNA. Initially, a first-round RT-PCR of the TCR CDR3 employed the HTBI primer set. TCRdb passed the multiplex PCR reads through MiXCR, listing each CDR3 protein once. The sample lists roughly 700,000 distinct CDR3 sequences; roughly 15% were seen once. This sample stems from a study of T cells in Graves' hyperthyroidism and ophthalmopathy. Study observations and caveats: Ophthalmopathy was predicted by the model a median of about six months ahead of onset. Most clonotypes expanded in the thyroid (above 0.001) were also present in blood.

10 ml of fresh peripheral blood supplied the PBMCs. Germline V gene data show CDR1 as SGHDT and CDR2 as YYEEEE. Trimming pared 1 base from V and 0 bases from J, leaving 8 bases between. The CDR3 contains 14 residues. The V and J genes are TRBV5-6 and TRBJ2-7; no firm D call. The specimen was blood. The origin of this receptor is a woman younger than 35 with Graves' hyperthyroidism. The CDR3 sequence: CASSLRSLSYEQYF. The CDR3 DNA reads as TGTGCCAGCAGCTTGAGGTCACTCTCCTACGAGCAGTACTTC.